This is a list of T cell receptor beta chains from one sample in a study of persistence of HIV-infected CD4 T cells. Profiling relied on immunoSEQ multiplex PCR, and the TCRdb table lists in-frame clones only, not all of them. The sample comprises 35,000 to 50,000 clones, roughly 90% of which are singletons, and just over 1% rests with the top ten. The antigens of these receptors remain unknown. Source: CD4+ T cells sorted from PBMCs after approximately 19-hour stimulation, taken from a patient who received antiretroviral therapy. The receptors stem from an adult man with HIV who was CMV-seropositive. The conserved cysteine and the conserved F or W are not part of the CDR3 here. Fields, in order: D gene, V gene, CDR3 protein. A D gene is named only where the DNA matches it firmly.

.,TRBV5-1,ASSLVVGSVNTEAF
.,TRBV27,ASSYRSNTEAF
.,TRBV19,ASSAQHSPLH
.,TRBV3-1/TRBV3-2,ASSQEFNRLGASNTEAF
TRBD1,TRBV6-1,ASSEGDRDGEKLF
.,TRBV27,ASIPLHGTVVEQY
.,TRBV5-1,ASSFLQGTYEQY
.,TRBV7-8,ASSFDRLNTEAF
.,TRBV2,ASSPDTINTEAF
.,TRBV4-1,ASSDGGGQGYT
TRBD1,TRBV27,ASRETGGNNQPQH
.,TRBV19,ASSMVLSGANVLT
TRBD1,TRBV27,ASSYDRAMNTEAF
TRBD2,TRBV2,ASSAGSGGADEQY
TRBD1,TRBV15,ATSRDLDRRETQY
TRBD1,TRBV9,ASSASLGSGQGISPYGYT
TRBD1,TRBV19,ASSDPGQGIDTQY
.,TRBV6-1,ASSEALSGKRYGYT
.,TRBV10-2,ASRGGGNTIY
TRBD1,TRBV30,AWSRTGDGEQQY
TRBD1,TRBV28,ASRPTGGNQPQH
.,TRBV5-6,ASSLSPGEGAKNIQY
.,TRBV28,ASSLTGTANQPQH
.,TRBV20-1,SASDSEGGSNQQF
TRBD2,TRBV5-1,ASSSGTSGGGGLTDTQY
.,TRBV6-5,ASSYGGGSTGELF
TRBD1,TRBV2,ASSPGTGGIGELF
.,TRBV6-5,ASRREQGASGELF
.,TRBV18,ASSLGDEQF
.,TRBV18,ASSPLQGTEAF
.,TRBV6-5,ASTDSGWEETQY
TRBD2,TRBV7-7,ASSSLTGLGDTGELF
.,TRBV6-1,ASSEAPGGHLYEQY
.,TRBV5-1,ASGGGLGTDTQY
.,TRBV27,ASSLSLEYNEQF
TRBD1,TRBV7-2,ASSPRDRDPLH
TRBD1,TRBV6-5,ATHRGDSYNEQF
.,TRBV30,AWSQRWGSEAF
.,TRBV19,ASSIPGTWAGANVLT
.,TRBV28,ASSFPKDVREQY
TRBD1,TRBV7-3,ASSTGQEVSGNTIY